This TCR beta chain was obtained from a study of blood T cell repertoires in COVID-19. For the study at large: T cells, B-cell-depleted T cells, or PBMCs supplied cDNA or gDNA.

The V and J ends lost 0 bases and 5 bases, in that order; junction bases with no gene match: 15. This CDR3 is built from 18 residues. Germline V CDR1 and CDR2: LGHNA, YSLEER. Participant ages covered about 18 to 100 years across 20 to 30 US areas. Assignments of participants to cohorts depended upon their own reported clinical history. Symptom resolution, clearance, or two negative PCRs marked the recovered donors of Cohort 3. TCRdb keeps only in-frame clones here, not all; method: immunoSEQ multiplex PCR. This repertoire shows about 260,000 clones, about 85% found once; its top ten account for approximately 3%.

This sequence was found in a woman between 45 and 60 years old who had recovered from COVID-19. The rearrangement joins TRBV4-3 to TRBJ1-2, with 7 bases identical to TRBD1. The sequenced sample consisted of PBMCs or T cells enriched from blood (not recorded which). The CDR3 region has the DNA TGCGCCAGCAGCCAAGATTATGGAAGAGGGGGCGCTTTGTATGGCTACACCTTC. Residues: CASSQDYGRGGALYGYTF.